This TCR beta chain originates from a study of cytomegalovirus exposure and HLA in healthy donors. Study outcomes and limitations: Most CMV-associated TCR beta chains were later found to appear HLA-restricted.

Germline V CDR1 and CDR2: LGHNA, YSLEER. Trimming removed 1 base from V and 3 bases from J; junction bases left unmatched: 16. This CDR3 has 20 residues. PCR primers comprised 60 Vbeta and 13 Jbeta primers. Method: immunoSEQ multiplex PCR; TCRdb's copy keeps in-frame clones and lacks some. The table includes tens of thousands of clones, roughly 80% detected once. This clone was picked up a small number of times. Antigen specificity is unknown. This TCR was sampled from a girl aged 2 to 9 in good health and CMV-seropositive. Sequences were obtained from PBMCs. This chain uses TRBV4-3 with TRBJ2-1; 9 positions agree with TRBD2. The DNA for the CDR3 is TGCGCCAGCAGCCAAGGGGGAGCGGGAGGCCTATTCAGATTCTACAATGAGCAGTTCTTC. The encoded protein is CASSQGGAGGLFRFYNEQFF.